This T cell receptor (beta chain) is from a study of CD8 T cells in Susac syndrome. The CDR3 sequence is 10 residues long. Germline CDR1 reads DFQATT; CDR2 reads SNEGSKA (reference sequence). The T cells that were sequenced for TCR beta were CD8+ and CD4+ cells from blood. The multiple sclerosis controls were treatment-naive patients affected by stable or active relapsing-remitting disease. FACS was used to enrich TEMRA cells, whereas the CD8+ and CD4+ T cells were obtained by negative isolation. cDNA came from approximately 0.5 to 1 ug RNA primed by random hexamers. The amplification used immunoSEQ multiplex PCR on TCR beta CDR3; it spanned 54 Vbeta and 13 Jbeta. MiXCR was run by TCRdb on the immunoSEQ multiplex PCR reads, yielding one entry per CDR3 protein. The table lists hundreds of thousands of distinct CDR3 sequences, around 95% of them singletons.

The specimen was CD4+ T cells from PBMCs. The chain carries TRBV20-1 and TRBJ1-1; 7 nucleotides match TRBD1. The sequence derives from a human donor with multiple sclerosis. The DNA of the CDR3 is TGCAGAGGACAGGACCCTGAAGCTTTCTTT. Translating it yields CRGQDPEAFF.